These 14 T cell receptor beta chains share one sample of origin, sequenced in a study of cytomegalovirus exposure and HLA in healthy donors. TCRdb's table, derived via immunoSEQ multiplex PCR, lists solely in-frame clones and lacks some. Here the sample spans approximately 220,000 clones, 85% to 95% being singletons. Material: PBMCs. The receptors come from a woman younger than 35 in good health and CMV-seronegative.

The chain carries TRBV27 and TRBJ2-7; D ambiguous. Germline V gene data show CDR1 as MNHEY and CDR2 as SMNVEV (reference sequence). This CDR3 spans 17 amino acids. Trimming cost V 3 bases and J 3 bases, with 21 bases left between them. CDR3 amino acids: CASSFIRVGVRVYEQYF. CDR3 DNA: TGTGCCAGCAGTTTTATTCGTGTTGGAGTCCGCGTCTACGAGCAGTACTTC.

The chain is built from TRBV7-9 and TRBJ1-5; 8 bases align to TRBD1. V lost 6 bases and J lost 2; bases outside the gene matches: 12. Per the germline V gene, CDR1 is SEHNR and CDR2 is FQNEAQ (reference sequence). CDR3 length: 17 residues. CDR3 coding DNA: TGTGCCAGCAGTTTCCCGTCGACAGGGGTTGGCAATCAGCCCCAGCATTTT. Its protein product is CASSFPSTGVGNQPQHF.

This chain uses TRBV29-1 with TRBJ2-2; a possible D gene is TRBD1 (5 bases). The CDR3 covers 14 residues. Germline CDR1 reads SQVTM; CDR2 reads ANQGSEA. Trimming left V 7 bases short and J 3 bases short, with 15 bases between. CDR3 DNA sequence: TGCAGCGCTGTCCAAGGGGCGTACACCGGGGAGCTGTTTTTT. This encodes CSAVQGAYTGELFF.

The V gene is TRBV9, the J gene TRBJ1-3; 8 bases fit TRBD1. The CDR3 is 16 residues long. The germline gives CDR1 SGDLS, CDR2 YYNGEE. Unmatched junction bases numbered 8, after V lost 4 bases and J lost 2 bases. CDR3 region: CASSPRGRTTGNTIYF. The DNA of the CDR3 is TGTGCCAGCAGCCCCAGGGGGCGGACGACTGGAAACACCATATATTTT.

This rearrangement joins TRBV28 to TRBJ2-1, with 8 bases aligning to TRBD2. The CDR3 runs to 14 residues. Germline trimming cut 3 bases from V and 7 bases from J; bases unmatched to any gene: 5. Germline V gives CDR1 MDHEN, CDR2 SYDVKM. CDR3 nucleotides: TGTGCCAGCAGTTTTATTCGGGAGGGGAATGAGCAGTTCTTC. It specifies CASSFIREGNEQFF.

CDR3 region: CSVRTGGFNQPQHF. For the CDR3, the DNA is TGCAGCGTTCGGACAGGGGGCTTCAATCAGCCCCAGCATTTT. V and J are TRBV29-1 and TRBJ1-5; TRBD1 matches 11 bases. J was trimmed by 3 bases and V by 5 bases; bases with no gene match: 3. There are 14 residues in the CDR3. Germline values: CDR1 SQVTM, CDR2 ANQGSEA.

The V gene is TRBV11-2, the J gene TRBJ2-1; 10 bases are a match to TRBD2. Per germline, CDR1 SGHAT and CDR2 FQNNGV. This CDR3 spans 15 amino acids. V lost 4 bases, J lost 4 bases, and 4 bases stayed unmatched. The CDR3 sequence: CASSSSSGSYNEQFF. The CDR3 DNA is TGTGCCAGCAGCTCCTCTAGCGGGAGTTACAATGAGCAGTTCTTC.

V gene TRBV18 combines with J gene TRBJ2-7; D possibly corresponds to TRBD1 (6 bases). Germline V CDR1 and CDR2: KGHSH, LQKENI. Trimming stripped 2 bases from V and 2 bases from J, with 10 bases between. The CDR3 covers 14 residues. The CDR3 loop is CASSPGQRAYEQYF. In DNA, the CDR3 is TGTGCCAGCTCACCAGGACAGAGAGCCTACGAGCAGTACTTC.

The chain is built from TRBV6-5 and TRBJ1-1; 8 bases are a match to TRBD1. V lost 2 bases and J lost 5; bases outside the gene matches: 7. The CDR3 extends over 15 amino acids. The germline gives CDR1 MNHEY, CDR2 SVGAGI. CDR3 nucleotide sequence: TGTGCCAGCAGTTACGCGACAGGGGCGAGGACTGAAGCTTTCTTT. It codes for CASSYATGARTEAFF.

Details on this clone: One end of the junction is discordant with germline, which a read error may explain. The CDR3 sequence: CASSPGQRTDTQYF. CDR3 nucleotide sequence: TGTGCTAGCAGTCCGGGACAGCGCACAGATACGCAGTATTTT. The chain uses TRBV7-7 and TRBJ2-3; 7 nucleotides align to TRBD1. CDR1 is SSHAT, CDR2 FNYEAQ, per germline (reference sequence). The CDR3 sequence is 14 residues long.

The gene calls are TRBV2 and TRBJ2-7; D remains unclear. Trimming removed 6 bases at V and 2 bases at J, with 5 bases between. The CDR3 covers 11 residues. Germline lookup yields CDR1 SNHLY and CDR2 FYNNEI. The CDR3 here is CASSVTYEQYF. CDR3 sequence (DNA): TGTGCCAGCAGCGTAACCTACGAGCAGTACTTC.

Remarks on this clone: At the DNA level, this CDR3 is encoded by other sequences in the same sample as well. The chain couples TRBV11-3 to TRBJ2-2; no firm D call. This CDR3 spans 12 amino acids. Germline CDR1 SGHNT, CDR2 YENEEA. V was cut by 5 bases and J by 2 bases, with 3 bases left in between. The DNA of the CDR3 is TGTGCCAGCAGCCAAAACACCGGGGAGCTGTTTTTT. The encoded protein is CASSQNTGELFF.

The rearrangement joins TRBV27 to TRBJ1-1; D remains unclear. V was pared by 3 bases and J by 4 bases, with 15 bases between. The CDR3 has 15 residues. Per germline, CDR1 MNHEY and CDR2 SMNVEV (reference sequence). The CDR3 DNA reads TGTGCCAGCAGTTTGGCTCGAGGGTGGGTCACTGAAGCTTTCTTT. It yields the protein CASSLARGWVTEAFF.

The rearrangement uses TRBV4-2 and TRBJ1-5; a possible D gene is TRBD1 (6 bases). The V end was cut by 3 bases, the J end by 0 bases, with 9 bases between. Germline CDR1 LGHNA, CDR2 YNFKEQ. The length of the CDR3 is 15 residues. The CDR3 nucleotides are TGTGCCAGCAGCCATAACAGGGATAGCAATCAGCCCCAGCATTTT. Translated, it gives CASSHNRDSNQPQHF.